The source of this T cell receptor (beta chain) is a study of cytotoxic CD8 clonotypes in ibrutinib-treated CLL. For the study at large: Responses: about 25 partial, 2 complete; after median around 70 months, around 14 stayed remitted, around 12 progressed.

Study-level findings and limits: Before falling back toward baseline at progression, clonality had risen at the time of ibrutinib response.

The repertoire was sequenced with immunoSEQ multiplex PCR; TCRdb's copy has only in-frame clones and lacks some. The data contain approximately 45,000 clones, 55% to 80% of them singletons. As regards this clone: As yet, its antigen is unknown.

Genomic DNA (about 2 micrograms) was obtained from cryopreserved PBMCs for construction of TCR beta libraries. This clonotype was sampled from a human donor with chronic lymphocytic leukemia. The input for sequencing was PBMCs, taken after 12 months of ibrutinib treatment.

CDR3 sequence: CASSDGRGVQPQHF. As DNA, the CDR3 is TGTGCCAGCAGTGACGGGCGAGGGGTTCAGCCCCAGCATTTT. V and J are TRBV6-5 and TRBJ1-5; the D gene is possibly TRBD1 (5 bases). The CDR3 is 14 residues long. V was clipped by 5 bases and J by 6 bases, with 14 bases between them. Germline V gene data show CDR1 as MNHEY and CDR2 as SVGAGI.